Detailed here is one TCR beta chain. This record comes from a study of siplizumab effects on memory and regulatory T cells. Sequenced by immunoSEQ multiplex PCR; TCRdb stores in-frame clones only, minus some. The sample has roughly 100,000 clones, more than 85% seen once; the top ten hold 1% to 1.3%. This CDR3 is 14 amino acids long. CDR1 is LNHDA and CDR2 is SQIVND in the germline V gene (reference sequence). The V end lost 3 bases, the J end lost 6 bases, and 11 bases lay between the germline ends. The sample consisted of CD4+ T cells sorted from blood. V and J are TRBV19 and TRBJ2-2, with unresolved D. This clonotype was sampled from a human donor in good health. The CDR3 spells CASSISEAAGELFF. The CDR3 DNA reads TGTGCCAGTAGTATCTCAGAAGCCGCCGGGGAGCTGTTTTTT.